This is a list of T cell receptor beta chains from one sample in a study of shared clonotypes between healthy human individuals. Assay: immunoSEQ multiplex PCR; the TCRdb copy retains only in-frame clones and omits some. The profile covers about 2 million clones, with around 96% appearing a single time and 1.2% taken by the ten largest. Sequenced material: naive CD8+ T cells sorted from blood. The receptors derive from a man in his late teens or twenties in good health. Each CDR3 is given with its conserved first and last residue. A D gene is named only where the DNA matches it firmly. Clone size, where shown, is once, few, many, or a class for clones that have expanded.

DNA,CDR3,V,J,size,D
TGTGCCAGCAGTTTTCGGCCAGACAATGAGCAGTTCTTC,CASSFRPDNEQFF,TRBV28,TRBJ2-1,-,-
TGTGCCAGTAGTATAAGGCAGGACTCCTACGAGCAGTACTTC,CASSIRQDSYEQYF,TRBV19,TRBJ2-7,-,-
TGTGCCAGCAGCGTAGCGGTAGGAAACTACGAGCAGTACTTC,CASSVAVGNYEQYF,TRBV9,TRBJ2-7,-,-
TGTGCCAGCAGCCTTGATGGAGAAAAACTGTTTTTT,CASSLDGEKLFF,TRBV7-9,TRBJ1-4,once,-
TGCGCCAGCAGTCAACCACCGGACGGAACCTATGGCTACACCTTC,CASSQPPDGTYGYTF,TRBV23-1,TRBJ1-2,-,-
TGCAGCGTATCCGTGGACTATGGCTACACCTTC,CSVSVDYGYTF,TRBV29-1,TRBJ1-2,-,-
TGCGCCAGCAGCCATGGGGCCGGGGGAGAGACCCAGTACTTC,CASSHGAGGETQYF,TRBV4-3,TRBJ2-5,-,-
TGTGCCAGCAGTGTACAGGGGTCCTACAATGAGCAGTTCTTC,CASSVQGSYNEQFF,TRBV6-5,TRBJ2-1,-,TRBD1
TGTGCCAGCAGCCCCGTGGGGCCATTAGAGACCCAGTACTTC,CASSPVGPLETQYF,TRBV9,TRBJ2-5,-,-
TGTGCCAGTAGTATAGATCCCCGGATTCCTGTTATATCTGGGGCCAACGTCCTGACTTTC,CASSIDPRIPVISGANVLTF,TRBV19,TRBJ2-6,-,-
TGCGCCAGTCGGACAGGGGAATACACTGAAGCTTTCTTT,CASRTGEYTEAFF,TRBV5-1,TRBJ1-1,-,TRBD1
TGTGCCAGCAGCTTCTCCGGGACAGGGGGCTTGTACGAGCAGTACTTC,CASSFSGTGGLYEQYF,TRBV13,TRBJ2-7,-,TRBD1
TGTGCCAGCAGCCAAGATGCAGGGTACAATGAGCAGTTCTTC,CASSQDAGYNEQFF,TRBV4-2,TRBJ2-1,-,-
TGTGCCAGCCGGGACTACCTAAACAATGAGCAGTTCTTC,CASRDYLNNEQFF,TRBV25-1,TRBJ2-1,once,TRBD2
TGTGCCAGCACCTCCCGTTACCGGGACAGGGACCTGTACCAAGAGACCCAGTACTTC,CASTSRYRDRDLYQETQYF,TRBV28,TRBJ2-5,once,TRBD1
TGTGCCAGCAGTTTAAATCCCGACCCCGGTTTTGAAGCTTTCTTT,CASSLNPDPGFEAFF,TRBV27,TRBJ1-1,once,-
TGTGCCAGCAGCAAACTGTCCCGGGACAGGGTCGGGGGTCAGCCCCAGCATTTT,CASSKLSRDRVGGQPQHF,TRBV5-6,TRBJ1-5,-,TRBD1
TGTGCCAGCAGCATCAAAGGAGTGTCCTACGAGCAGTACTTC,CASSIKGVSYEQYF,TRBV11-2,TRBJ2-7,-,-
TGTGCCAGCAGCTTGAGGACAGGGGGAACTGAAGCTTTCTTT,CASSLRTGGTEAFF,TRBV5-6,TRBJ1-1,-,TRBD1
TGCGCCAGCAGCCAAGGCGCGAACACCGGGGAGCTGTTTTTT,CASSQGANTGELFF,TRBV4-1,TRBJ2-2,once,-
TGTGCCAGCAGCTTAGGCCCCGGGACAGAGGACACCGGCTACACCTTC,CASSLGPGTEDTGYTF,TRBV11-1,TRBJ1-2,-,TRBD1
TGTGCCAGCAGTTACGTCGGGAACACAGATACGCAGTATTTT,CASSYVGNTDTQYF,TRBV6-6,TRBJ2-3,-,-